The text below deals with one T cell receptor beta chain. Germline trimming cut 7 bases from V and 14 bases from J; bases unmatched to any gene: 10. Germline V gives CDR1 LNHDA, CDR2 SQIVND (reference sequence). This CDR3 contains 13 residues. This entry belongs to a study of blood T cell repertoires in COVID-19. Study summary: Spain, Italy and the United States supplied samples that represented acute and convalescent COVID-19. PBMCs, B-cell-depleted T cells, or T cells provided the cDNA or gDNA that made up the material.

Study processing details: Estimated nucleated cell counts came from reference gene primer amplification. Repertoires were generated with immunoSEQ multiplex PCR, while TCRdb's copy carries only in-frame clones and drops some. D and trimming were read from the DNA, whereas the V and J calls and clone size are those reported in that table. The data show over 400,000 clones, roughly 88% seen once. The sequenced material came from peripheral blood. The gene calls are TRBV19 and TRBJ2-1; 11 bases are shared with TRBD2. This sequence was found in a human donor in a cohort sampled during active COVID-19. The CDR3 nucleotides read TGTGCCAGTACTTTAGCGGGAGGGCCGAGGAAGTTCTTC. This encodes CASTLAGGPRKFF.